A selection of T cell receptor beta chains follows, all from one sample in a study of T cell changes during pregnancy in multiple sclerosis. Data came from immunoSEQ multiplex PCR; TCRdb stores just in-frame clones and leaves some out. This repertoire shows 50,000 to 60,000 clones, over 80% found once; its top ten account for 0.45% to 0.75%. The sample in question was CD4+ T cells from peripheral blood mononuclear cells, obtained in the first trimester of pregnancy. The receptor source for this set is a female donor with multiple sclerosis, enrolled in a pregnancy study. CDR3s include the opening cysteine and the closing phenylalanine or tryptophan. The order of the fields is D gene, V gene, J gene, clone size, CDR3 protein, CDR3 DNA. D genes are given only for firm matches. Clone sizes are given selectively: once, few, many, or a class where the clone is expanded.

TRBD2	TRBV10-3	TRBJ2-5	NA	CAISESAGGRETQYF	TGTGCCATCAGTGAGTCGGCGGGAGGGCGAGAGACCCAGTACTTC
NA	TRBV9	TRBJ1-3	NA	CASSVGPLSGNTIYF	TGTGCCAGCAGCGTAGGTCCACTCTCTGGAAACACCATATATTTT
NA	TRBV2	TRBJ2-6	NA	CASSGSGANVLTF	TGTGCCTCGAGCGGGTCTGGGGCCAACGTCCTGACTTTC
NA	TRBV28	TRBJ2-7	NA	CASKGDGEQYF	TGTGCCAGCAAGGGGGATGGCGAGCAGTACTTC
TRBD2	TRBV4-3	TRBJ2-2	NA	CASSQVAAGVNTGELFF	TGCGCCAGCAGCCAAGTCGCAGCGGGGGTAAACACCGGGGAGCTGTTTTTT
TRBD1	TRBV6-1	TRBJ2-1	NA	CASSEIRGLGYNEQFF	TGTGCCAGCAGTGAAATAAGGGGGCTCGGGTACAATGAGCAGTTCTTC
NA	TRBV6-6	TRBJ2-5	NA	CASSPTRQVPGTQYF	TGTGCCAGCAGTCCGACTCGACAGGTGCCAGGGACCCAGTACTTC
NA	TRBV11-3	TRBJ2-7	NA	CASSLDPERSYEQYF	TGTGCCAGCAGCTTAGATCCCGAGCGCTCCTACGAGCAGTACTTC
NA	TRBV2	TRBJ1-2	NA	CASIKDRNYGYTF	TGTGCCAGCATTAAGGACAGAAACTATGGCTACACCTTC
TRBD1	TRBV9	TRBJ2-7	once	CASSQRTGSGEQYF	TGTGCCAGCAGCCAAAGGACAGGGTCAGGCGAGCAGTACTTC
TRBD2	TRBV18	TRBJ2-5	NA	CASSPRGPREGTETQYF	TGTGCCAGCTCACCACGGGGGCCTCGGGAGGGTACGGAGACCCAGTACTTC
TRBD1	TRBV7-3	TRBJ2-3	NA	CASSSQQGALDTQYF	TGTGCCAGCAGCTCACAACAGGGGGCCTTGGATACGCAGTATTTT
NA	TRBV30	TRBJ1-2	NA	CAWSLHGGMMNYGYTF	TGTGCCTGGAGTCTTCATGGAGGAATGATGAACTATGGCTACACCTTC
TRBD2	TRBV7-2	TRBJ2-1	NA	CASSLARSSGGASSEQFF	TGTGCCAGCAGCTTAGCCCGCTCTAGCGGGGGGGCGTCGAGTGAGCAGTTCTTC
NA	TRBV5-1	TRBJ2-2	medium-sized	CASSPQPGTGELFF	TGCGCCAGCAGCCCCCAACCAGGGACCGGGGAGCTGTTTTTT
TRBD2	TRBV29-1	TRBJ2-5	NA	CSVVVDGRAETQYF	TGCAGCGTTGTGGTGGACGGGAGGGCAGAGACCCAGTACTTC
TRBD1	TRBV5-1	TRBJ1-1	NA	CASSTGQGALGTEAFF	TGCGCCAGCAGCACCGGACAGGGGGCGCTTGGCACTGAAGCTTTCTTT
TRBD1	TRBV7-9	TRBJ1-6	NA	CASSERGQGGSSPLHF	TGTGCCAGCAGCGAGAGGGGACAGGGCGGAAGTTCACCCCTCCACTTT
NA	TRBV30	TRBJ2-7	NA	CAWSSPRMYEQYF	TGTGCCTGGAGTTCACCGCGGATGTACGAGCAGTACTTC
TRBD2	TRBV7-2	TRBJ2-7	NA	CASSLGPLAVGEQYF	TGTGCCAGCAGCTTAGGGCCCCTAGCGGTGGGCGAGCAGTACTTC
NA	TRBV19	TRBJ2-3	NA	CARGKTSSTDTQYF	TGTGCCAGGGGCAAGACCTCTAGCACAGATACGCAGTATTTT
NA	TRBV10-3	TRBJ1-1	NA	CAISQGKGGTEAFF	TGTGCCATCAGCCAGGGGAAGGGCGGCACTGAAGCTTTCTTT
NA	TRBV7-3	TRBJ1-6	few	CASSPHQYANLHF	TGTGCCAGCAGTCCCCACCAGTATGCCAACCTCCACTTT